A selection of T cell receptor beta chains follows, all from one sample in a study of cytomegalovirus exposure and HLA in healthy donors. Generated by immunoSEQ multiplex PCR, the TCRdb table keeps only in-frame clones and is missing some. The sample has about 82,000 clones, around 70% seen once. Sequenced: PBMCs. All receptors come from a middle-aged man in good health and CMV-seropositive. Both conserved end residues are trimmed from each CDR3. Each record gives: V gene, J gene, CDR3 protein.

TRBV19,TRBJ1-1,ASSYPGQQNTEAF
TRBV7-9,TRBJ1-4,ASSLAGATNEKLF
TRBV18,TRBJ1-3,ASSPEQAFAIY
TRBV10-3,TRBJ1-4,AVGQGTNEKLF
TRBV30,TRBJ1-4,AWIGKGVFGEKLF
TRBV5-1,TRBJ2-3,ASSSADYRDTQY
TRBV5-8,TRBJ2-2,ASSPTGLRDAGELF
TRBV30,TRBJ2-2,AWRGRVDTGELF
TRBV30,TRBJ1-5,AWSTLGTASNQPQH
TRBV4-1,TRBJ1-4,ASSQPGGGEKLF
TRBV19,TRBJ1-5,ASSISDFGNQPQH
TRBV28,TRBJ2-5,ASSLIGQGQRETQY